The text below deals with one T cell receptor beta chain. Looked up from germline, CDR1 is SEHNR and CDR2 is FQNEAQ (reference sequence). Trimming took 8 bases from V and 7 from J; bases not matched to a gene: 14. The CDR3 extends over 14 amino acids. The data belong to a study of blood T cell repertoires in COVID-19. The table came from immunoSEQ multiplex PCR; TCRdb's copy has only in-frame clones and leaves some out. The sample contains about 11,000 clones, 80% to 90% of which appear only once. This TCR came from a human donor in a cohort sampled during active COVID-19. The chain carries TRBV7-9 and TRBJ2-7; 7 bases fit TRBD2. Sequencing was done on a sample of peripheral blood. CDR3 protein: CASERLTLASEQYF. The CDR3 region has the DNA TGTGCCAGCGAAAGGCTTACACTAGCGAGTGAGCAGTACTTC. Based on the CDR3 plus reference TRBV7-9 and TRBJ2-7, the full variable domain is DTGVSQNPRHKITKRGQNVTFRCDPISEHNRLYWYRQTLGQGPEFLTYFQNEAQLEKSRLLSDRFSAERPKGSFSTLEIQRTEQGDSAMYLCASERLTLASEQYFGPGTRLTVT.